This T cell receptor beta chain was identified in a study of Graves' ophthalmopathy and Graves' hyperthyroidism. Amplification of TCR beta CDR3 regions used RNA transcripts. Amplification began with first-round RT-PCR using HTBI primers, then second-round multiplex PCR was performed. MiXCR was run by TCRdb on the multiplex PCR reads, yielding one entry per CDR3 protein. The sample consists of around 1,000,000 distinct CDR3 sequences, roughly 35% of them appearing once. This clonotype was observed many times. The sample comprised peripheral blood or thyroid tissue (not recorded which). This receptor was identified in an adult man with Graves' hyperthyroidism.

The CDR3, as DNA: TGCAGCGTTCTCGGACAGGGTAAGAACACTGAAGCTTTCTTT. This encodes CSVLGQGKNTEAFF. V is TRBV29-1 and J is TRBJ1-1; 8 positions agree with TRBD1. This CDR3 has 14 amino acids. The germline CDR1 and CDR2 sequences are SQVTM and ANQGSEA. Losses at the gene ends were 5 bases for V and 1 base for J; bases not matched to a gene: 6.